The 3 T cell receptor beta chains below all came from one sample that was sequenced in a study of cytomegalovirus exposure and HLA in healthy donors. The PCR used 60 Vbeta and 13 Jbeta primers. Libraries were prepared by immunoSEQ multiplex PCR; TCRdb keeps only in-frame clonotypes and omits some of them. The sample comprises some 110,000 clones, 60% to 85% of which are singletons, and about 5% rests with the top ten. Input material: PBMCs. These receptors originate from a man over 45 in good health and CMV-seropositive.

The CDR3 DNA reads TGTGCCAGCAGCATCACCGGGGACAGAGTTTTGGGCACTGAAGCTTTCTTT. Translating it yields CASSITGDRVLGTEAFF. V and J are TRBV9 and TRBJ1-1, with 7 bases aligning to TRBD1. Germline lookup yields CDR1 SGDLS and CDR2 YYNGEE. This CDR3 is 17 amino acids long. V trimming: 4 bases; J trimming: 4 bases; junction bases outside the gene matches: 16.

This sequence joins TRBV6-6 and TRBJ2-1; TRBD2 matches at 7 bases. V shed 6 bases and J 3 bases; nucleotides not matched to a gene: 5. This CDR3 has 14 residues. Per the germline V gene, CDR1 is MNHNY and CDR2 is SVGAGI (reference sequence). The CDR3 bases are TGTGCCAGCAGGCCAGGGACTATCTACAATGAGCAGTTCTTC. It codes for CASRPGTIYNEQFF.

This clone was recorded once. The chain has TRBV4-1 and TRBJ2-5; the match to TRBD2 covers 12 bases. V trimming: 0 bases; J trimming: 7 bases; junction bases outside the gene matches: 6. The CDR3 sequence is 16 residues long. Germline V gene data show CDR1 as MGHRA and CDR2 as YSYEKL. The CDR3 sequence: CASSQDLAGGRRTQYF. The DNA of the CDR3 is TGCGCCAGCAGCCAAGATCTAGCGGGGGGGCGTCGGACCCAGTACTTC.